These 8 T cell receptor beta chains were sequenced from one sample in a study of shared T cell receptors in the human thymus. Profiled with immunoSEQ multiplex PCR; TCRdb holds only in-frame clones, not every one. The sample has more than 550,000 clones, 87% seen once. The same sample was also used in a study of human thymus T cells.

The sequenced material came from thymocytes. These receptors all come from a boy under three years old with a congenital heart defect.

CDR3 bases: TGCGCCAGCAGCTTGGCGCGGACGGGAGGGGTCACCGGGGAGCTGTTTTTT. Its protein is CASSLARTGGVTGELFF. The chain employs TRBV5-1 and TRBJ2-2; TRBD2 matches at 8 bases. Germline values: CDR1 SGHRS, CDR2 YFSETQ. Trimming cost V 0 bases and J 4 bases; bases outside gene matches: 8. This CDR3 comprises 17 residues.

The chain uses TRBV10-3 and TRBJ1-5; D perhaps matches TRBD1 (5 bases). Between the trimmed V and J ends, which lost 0 bases and 3 bases, there was a span of 12 bases. CDR3 length: 16 amino acids. The germline V gene encodes CDR1 ENHRY and CDR2 SYGVKD. In DNA, the CDR3 is TGTGCCATCAGTGAGTCGGTGGACACCCCCAATCAGCCCCAGCATTTT. It encodes CAISESVDTPNQPQHF.

The CDR3 nucleotides are TGTGCCAGCAGGATGTTATTAGAGAGGAACACTGAAGCTTTCTTT. Amino acid sequence: CASRMLLERNTEAFF. The J gene is TRBJ1-1, the V gene TRBV11-1, with unresolved D. CDR1 and CDR2 from the germline V gene are SGHAT and FQDESV (reference sequence). The CDR3 is 15 residues long. V lost 6 bases, J lost 1 base, and 15 bases lay in between.

This chain connects TRBV19 to TRBJ2-5; 8 positions match TRBD1. Germline V gene lookup returns CDR1 LNHDA and CDR2 SQIVND (reference sequence). The CDR3 totals 15 residues. After removal of 5 bases from V and 2 bases from J, the junction contained 7 bases not matched to a gene. The CDR3 protein is CASSALDREQETQYF. In DNA, the CDR3 is TGTGCCAGTAGTGCCTTGGACAGGGAGCAAGAGACCCAGTACTTC.

The rearrangement uses TRBV19 and TRBJ2-5; 8 nucleotides match TRBD1. The CDR3 covers 17 residues. Looked up from germline, CDR1 is LNHDA and CDR2 is SQIVND (reference sequence). The V gene end was trimmed by 4 bases and the J gene end by 6 bases; junction bases not matched to a gene: 16. The CDR3, as DNA: TGTGCCAGTAGTAGGGGCACCAGGGACAGGTATTGGAAGACCCAGTACTTC. Translated: CASSRGTRDRYWKTQYF.

The table lists this clone with a few counts. The chain combines TRBV5-4 with TRBJ1-2; 8 bases are shared with TRBD1. Germline V gene lookup returns CDR1 SGHNT and CDR2 YYREEE (reference sequence). V was pared by 0 bases and J by 3 bases, with 7 bases of the junction left unmatched. The CDR3 runs to 16 residues. The CDR3 spells CASSLGRTGFDYGYTF. CDR3 nucleotide sequence: TGTGCCAGCAGCTTGGGAAGGACAGGGTTCGACTATGGCTACACCTTC.

The chain links TRBV5-1 to TRBJ2-7, with D hard to call. Germline CDR1 SGHRS, CDR2 YFSETQ. The length of the CDR3 is 14 residues. Trimming took 0 bases from V and 1 from J, leaving 8 bases between them. CDR3 DNA: TGCGCCAGCAGCTTGGATGGCACATCCTACGAGCAGTACTTC. It specifies CASSLDGTSYEQYF.

The J gene is TRBJ2-3, the V gene TRBV19, with 7 bases lining up with TRBD1. The V gene's germline CDR1 is LNHDA and CDR2 SQIVND (reference sequence). This CDR3 spans 16 amino acids. Trimming took 3 bases from V and 0 from J; bases not matched to a gene: 6. CDR3 sequence reads: CASSMPGQTSTDTQYF. In DNA form, the CDR3 reads TGTGCCAGTAGTATGCCGGGACAGACTAGCACAGATACGCAGTATTTT.